This T cell receptor beta chain was identified in a study of shared clonotypes between healthy human individuals (dated by TCRdb to about 2020). Broadly, across the study: Three men and a couple of women, aged 18 to 49 years, made up the cohort. Different laboratories and diverse techniques were used to prepare libraries and sequence TCR repertoires, to increase sequencing depth and limit assay-specific biases. The study deeply sequenced blood TCR repertoires of several healthy adults to estimate repertoire size and the extent of clonotype sharing between individuals. For each donor, CD4 naive and CD4 memory were each run on three plates, CD8 naive on two plates, and CD8 memory on one plate. Leukapheresis yielded between about 0.85 and 9 billion PBMCs per donor. Findings and caveats that apply to the study as a whole: Sampling was restricted to blood, and TCR repertoires in tissue are likely to differ from TCR repertoires in blood. Clonotypes shared by all four sorted-subset donors showed higher generation probabilities than non-shared clonotypes. Larger estimated clonotype richness was generally found for naive subsets than for memory subsets. Incomplete sequencing was indicated by rarefaction of sorted-subset datasets, despite the large sequencing depth. The small number of donors limited the genetic and exposure-history diversity represented. Sharing across several donors was observed for 4.5% to 6.5% of naive CD4, under 4% of naive CD8, over 2% of memory CD4, and around 0.4% of memory CD8 clonotypes. Pairwise subsampling led to the expectation that sequencing depth would affect the degree of clonotype sharing among donors.

TCR CDR3 regions were amplified from genomic DNA by multiplex PCR using the deep immunoSEQ assay. Genomic DNA extracted from each cell subset was distributed evenly over all wells of several immunoSEQ 96-well plates, and each plate served as one replicate. For sorted subsets, around 200 ng genomic DNA, equal to 25,000 to 35,000 T cell genomes, was loaded into each replicate PCR. The purified libraries were quantified using a Qubit 3.0 fluorometer, sized with a Bioanalyzer 2100, and then quantified again using the KAPA Library Quantification kit. Every immunoSEQ 96-well plate was sequenced on a dedicated single-read 150-cycle Illumina NextSeq 550 flow cell. Per the source publication's procedure: Because the immunoSEQ output held only junctional sequences and lacked quality scores, the filtering could not match the filtering applied to full-length reads. To assign V/J genes and CDR3, sequences were annotated using PyIR, a Python wrapper for IgBLAST v1.9, with IMGT germline references. Reads with weak V/J assignments (E-value above 1e-6), missing CDR3, stop codons, out-of-frame junctions, or ambiguous translated residues were removed. V3J clonotypes were defined as sequences sharing an identical inferred V gene, J gene, and CDR3 amino acid sequence. The percentage overlap between two repertoires was calculated by dividing the number of shared unique clonotypes by the size of the smaller repertoire. Three approaches were used to assess repertoire richness: RTK rarefaction, the Chao1 estimator, and Recon v2.1 estimates of unobserved clonotypes. Generation probabilities for all TCRbeta clonotypes obtained by the gDNA method from a handful of donors were computed using OLGA. The table was pulled from immuneACCESS by TCRdb, which kept in-frame rearrangements only. Such tables lose some clones; where checked, under half of the loss comes from unresolved V genes, and the rest has no known cause. V and J calls and clone size are given by that table; D and trimming were obtained from the DNA. The sample table contains over a million clones; only one count was recorded for around 95% of them. The ten largest account for 1.2% of the sample.

The donors were healthy, HIV-negative adults with no recently reported acute infections or vaccinations. All donors were Caucasian adults living in Nashville, Tennessee, USA. CD4+ T cells were enriched through magnetic negative selection, after which naive cells were positively selected on CD45RA and the remaining negative fraction served as the memory subset. Blood was obtained by leukapheresis, after which PBMCs were separated by Ficoll-Histopaque density gradient centrifugation and cryopreserved in liquid nitrogen vapor phase. Analytical flow cytometry was used to check the purity and quantity of every magnetically sorted T cell population. Each sorted fraction had its genomic DNA isolated and then quantified by UV absorbance on a Nanodrop 2000c. Sequences SGHTS (CDR1) and YDEGEE (CDR2) are obtained from the germline V gene. Its CDR3 holds 14 amino acids, cysteine through phenylalanine. Only the CDR3 part of the read is kept: 42 bases, read in frame from the first base. Trimming accounts for 9 bases at V and 5 bases at J, while the number of junction bases matched to no gene is 10.

This clone was picked up one time. Its binding antigen is unknown. Per-base quality was not reported, and no clone a single base away is much larger than it. The specimen was naive CD4+ T cells sorted from blood. This sample's cell subset or site label indicates: CD45RA+ positively selected. The clonotype was recovered from a man aged 25 to 45 in good health. The chain couples TRBV5-8 to TRBJ2-5; TRBD1 fits 10 bases in the junction. CDR3 sequence: CATSTGTGVETQYF. In nucleotides, the sequence is TGTGCCACCTCTACCGGGACAGGGGTTGAGACCCAGTACTTC. Extended through the reference TRBV5-8 and TRBJ2-5 proteins, this CDR3 yields the full variable domain: EAGVTQSPTHLIKTRGQQATLRCSPISGHTSVYWYQQALGLGLQFLLWYDEGEERNRGNFPPRFSGRQFPNYSSELNVNALELEDSALYLCATSTGTGVETQYFGPGTRLLVL.